The 18 T cell receptor beta chains listed next were all sequenced from one sample in a study of cytotoxic CD8 clonotypes in ibrutinib-treated CLL. Assay used: immunoSEQ multiplex PCR; TCRdb lists only in-frame clones, some missing. The sample has about 72,000 clones; around 65% are singletons. The sample was PBMCs, taken after 12 months of ibrutinib treatment. All receptors derive from a human donor with chronic lymphocytic leukemia.

The chain carries TRBV5-1 and TRBJ2-5, with 11 bases that match TRBD2. The V gene end was trimmed by 4 bases and the J gene end by 5 bases; junction bases not matched to a gene: 13. Germline V gene sequence: CDR1 SGHRS, CDR2 YFSETQ. The CDR3 has 17 amino acids. For the CDR3, the DNA is TGCGCCAGCAGCCCTTCTCTAGCGGGGGGACCCAGGGAGACCCAGTACTTC. It codes for CASSPSLAGGPRETQYF.

This clone was seen more than once but under ten times. The chain uses TRBV5-6 and TRBJ1-5; D is undetermined. V lost 0 bases and J 5 bases, leaving 9 bases between the germline ends. The CDR3 is made up of 14 amino acids. The germline V gene has CDR1 SGHDT and CDR2 YYEEEE. CDR3 amino acids: CASSLDGGYQPQHF. The CDR3 nucleotides read TGTGCCAGCAGCTTGGATGGCGGGTATCAGCCCCAGCATTTT.

This chain links TRBV4-2 with TRBJ1-2; 8 positions agree with TRBD1. The CDR3 runs to 14 residues. Trimming cost V 4 bases and J 6 bases; bases outside gene matches: 7. In germline, CDR1 is LGHNA, CDR2 YNFKEQ. The CDR3 bases are TGTGCCAGCAGCCGAGAGGGACAGGAGGATGGCTACACCTTC. Its translation: CASSREGQEDGYTF.

The chain carries TRBV25-1 and TRBJ1-2; 7 bases fit TRBD1. J lost 7 bases, V lost 7 bases, and 15 bases had no gene match. The CDR3 covers 15 residues. Germline assignment: CDR1 MGHDK and CDR2 SYGVNS. The CDR3 sequence: CASTDDREGSIGYTF. The CDR3 DNA reads TGTGCCAGCACGGACGACAGGGAAGGTTCTATTGGCTACACCTTC.

The chain joins TRBV7-2 to TRBJ1-6, with a possible D match to TRBD1 (5 bases). Germline CDR1 is SGHTA and CDR2 is FQGNSA. Trimming pared 6 bases from V and 7 bases from J, leaving 19 bases between. The CDR3 length is 16 residues. CDR3 DNA: TGTGCCAGCAGTAGGACGGGGGGTACATTAAATTCACCCCTCCACTTT. Its translation is CASSRTGGTLNSPLHF.

This clone appeared a few times. The chain links TRBV7-2 to TRBJ2-7; maybe TRBD1 (6 bases). Trimming removed 5 bases at V and 4 bases at J, with 18 bases between. The CDR3 length is 15 residues. CDR1 is SGHTA, CDR2 FQGNSA, per germline. DNA for the CDR3: TGTGCCAGCAGCCGAGACGACAGGCTACAATACGAGCAGTACTTC. Residues: CASSRDDRLQYEQYF.

The rearrangement links TRBV29-1 to TRBJ1-1; D not resolved. Germline-derived CDR1 and CDR2 are SQVTM and ANQGSEA. This CDR3 has 12 amino acids. V dropped 4 bases and J dropped 1 base, with 7 bases sitting between them. The CDR3 reads CSVALENTEAFF. For the CDR3, the DNA is TGCAGCGTTGCTTTGGAGAACACTGAAGCTTTCTTT.

The V gene is TRBV30, the J gene TRBJ1-6; a weak D match, TRBD1 (6 bases). The germline V and J ends were trimmed by 3 bases and 9 bases, with 15 bases remaining between them. The germline CDR1 and CDR2 sequences are GTSNPN and SVGIG (reference sequence). The CDR3 is made up of 14 amino acids. CDR3 loop: CAWSPGGYGSPLHF. The CDR3 coding sequence is TGTGCCTGGAGCCCCGGGGGCTATGGTTCACCCCTCCACTTT.

The chain uses TRBV15 and TRBJ1-4; 8 bases fit TRBD1. With V trimmed by 3 bases and J by 1 base, 19 bases remained unmatched. CDR3 size: 21 residues. The germline gives CDR1 LNHNV, CDR2 YYDKDF (reference sequence). The CDR3 reads CATSSTRQGFSSGRTNEKLFF. The CDR3 DNA follows: TGTGCCACCAGCAGCACCCGACAGGGGTTCTCATCGGGGCGAACTAATGAAAAACTGTTTTTT.

This chain links TRBV12-5 with TRBJ2-7; 9 bases agree with TRBD1. Looked up from germline, CDR1 is LGHNT and CDR2 is FRNRAP. There are 16 residues in the CDR3. V shed 1 base and J 6 bases; nucleotides not matched to a gene: 10. The chain's CDR3 is CASGLAQGQGGSEQYF. CDR3 nucleotide sequence: TGTGCTAGTGGTTTGGCCCAGGGACAGGGAGGCTCCGAGCAGTACTTC.

The chain links TRBV28 to TRBJ1-1; no firm D call. This CDR3 spans 9 amino acids. From germline, CDR1 is MDHEN and CDR2 SYDVKM. Trimming stripped 11 bases from V and 5 bases from J, with 6 bases between. Here the CDR3 DNA reads TGTGCCGCGGGGACTGAAGCTTTCTTT. Residues: CAAGTEAFF.

This clone was observed a handful of times. The V gene is TRBV7-3, the J gene TRBJ1-2, with 7 bases identical to TRBD1. This CDR3 contains 14 residues. Germline V gene lookup returns CDR1 SGHTA and CDR2 FQGTGA. V lost 5 bases to trimming and J lost 4 bases; unmatched junction nucleotides: 7. CDR3 residues: CASSNRDRVYGYTF. The CDR3, as DNA: TGTGCCAGCAGCAACCGGGACAGAGTCTATGGCTACACCTTC.

This clone was counted between two and nine times. The rearrangement uses TRBV10-3 and TRBJ2-7; 7 positions match TRBD2. After removal of 1 base from V and 3 bases from J, the junction contained 3 bases not matched to a gene. Germline CDR1 reads ENHRY; CDR2 reads SYGVKD. The CDR3 covers 14 residues. In DNA form, the CDR3 reads TGTGCCATCAGTGAGTTTTGGGAGGGCTACGAGCAGTACTTC. Residues: CAISEFWEGYEQYF.

The rearrangement uses TRBV7-6 and TRBJ2-6; TRBD1 might be the D (6 bases). The CDR3 is 12 residues long. V gave up 3 bases and J gave up 12 bases, with 9 bases separating them. Germline values: CDR1 SGHVS, CDR2 FNYEAQ. The chain's CDR3 is CASSFMTGVLTF. CDR3 nucleotide sequence: TGTGCCAGCAGCTTTATGACAGGCGTCCTGACTTTC.

V and J are TRBV7-2 and TRBJ2-2, with D possibly TRBD2 on 7 matching bases. The CDR3 length is 15 residues. Trimming left V 8 bases short and J 4 bases short, with 17 bases between. CDR1 and CDR2 (germline): SGHTA, FQGNSA. The CDR3 spells CASPPVGGPTGELFF. CDR3 nucleotides: TGTGCCAGCCCCCCCGTCGGGGGGCCCACCGGGGAGCTGTTTTTT.

This clone came up once. V usage is TRBV18 and J usage is TRBJ2-5; D is possibly TRBD2 (6 bases). Germline V gives CDR1 KGHSH, CDR2 LQKENI. This CDR3 spans 15 amino acids. The germline V and J ends were trimmed by 1 base and 2 bases, with 11 bases remaining between them. This chain's CDR3 is CASSPRMGGQETQYF. As DNA, the CDR3 is TGTGCCAGCTCACCACGGATGGGGGGTCAAGAGACCCAGTACTTC. The variable domain in full, completed from reference TRBV18 and TRBJ2-5, reads NAGVMQNPRHLVRRRGQEARLRCSPMKGHSHVYWYRQLPEEGLKFMVYLQKENIIDESGMPKERFSAEFPKEGPSILRIQQVVRGDSAAYFCASSPRMGGQETQYFGPGTRLLVL.

The rearrangement joins TRBV30 to TRBJ1-2; 9 positions agree with TRBD1. Trimming at V came to 7 bases and at J to 5 bases, leaving 5 bases not matched to a gene. Germline values: CDR1 GTSNPN, CDR2 SVGIG (reference sequence). This CDR3 has 12 amino acids. The CDR3 is CASRGQGYGYTF. CDR3 DNA sequence: TGTGCCTCCCGTGGACAGGGGTATGGCTACACCTTC. Full variable domain (missing parts from reference TRBV30 and TRBJ1-2): SQTIHQWPATLVQPVGSPLSLECTVEGTSNPNLYWYRQAAGRGLQLLFYSVGIGQISSEVPQNLSASRPQDRQFILSSKKLLLSDSGFYLCASRGQGYGYTFGSGTRLTVV.

The chain recombines TRBV19 with TRBJ1-2, with D hard to call. CDR1 is LNHDA and CDR2 is SQIVND in the germline V gene (reference sequence). CDR3 length: 11 residues. Trimming took 7 bases from V and 3 from J, leaving 6 bases between them. In DNA form, the CDR3 reads TGTGCCAGTAACACCGACTATGGCTACACCTTC. Amino acid sequence: CASNTDYGYTF.